The 15 T cell receptor beta chains below were found in one sample sequenced in a study of T cell repertoires in cytomegalovirus infection (dated by TCRdb to the late 2010s). TCRdb names Illumina HiSeq 1500 as the instrument used. TCRdb trimmed public reads at Q25 via fastp, called clones via MiXCR and kept in-frame beta chains. Entries are consolidated by CDR3 protein sequence, retaining the most common genes and DNA. Within this sample are about 130,000 distinct CDR3 sequences, with approximately 9.2% of them counted one time only. Roughly 9.1% of the sample is held by the ten biggest clonotypes. The sequencing sample was made of PBMCs. The origin of the receptors is a human donor in good health (CMV status not recorded). Some clones in this sample may be carry-over from other donors' samples.

There are many counts of this clonotype. The chain couples TRBV7-2 to TRBJ2-1; 8 nucleotides agree with TRBD2. The CDR3 extends over 16 amino acids. The V gene end was trimmed by 5 bases and the J gene end by 7 bases; junction bases not matched to a gene: 13. The germline V gene has CDR1 SGHTA and CDR2 FQGNSA. CDR3: CASSKDLAGGVNEQFF. The CDR3 coding sequence is TGTGCCAGCAGCAAAGATCTGGCGGGAGGCGTAAATGAGCAGTTCTTC. The entire variable domain, with the rest obtained from reference TRBV7-2 and TRBJ2-1, is as follows: GAGVSQSPSNKVTEKGKDVELRCDPISGHTALYWYRQSLGQGLEFLIYFQGNSAPDKSGLPSDRFSAERTGGSVSTLTIQRTQQEDSAVYLCASSKDLAGGVNEQFFGPGTRLTVL.

This clonotype has more than one count but fewer than ten. The chain is built from TRBV7-2 and TRBJ2-7; TRBD1 aligns across 11 bases. The CDR3 is made up of 15 amino acids. Germline V gene data show CDR1 as SGHTA and CDR2 as FQGNSA. Trimming removed 4 bases from V and 4 bases from J; junction bases left unmatched: 6. CDR3 DNA sequence: TGTGCCAGCAGCTACCGGGGACAGGGGGGTTACGAGCAGTACTTC. Amino acids: CASSYRGQGGYEQYF. Complete variable domain (other parts from reference TRBV7-2 and TRBJ2-7): GAGVSQSPSNKVTEKGKDVELRCDPISGHTALYWYRQSLGQGLEFLIYFQGNSAPDKSGLPSDRFSAERTGGSVSTLTIQRTQQEDSAVYLCASSYRGQGGYEQYFGPGTRLTVT.

This clonotype was seen at least ten times. The chain recombines TRBV7-6 with TRBJ2-3; D remains ambiguous. The CDR3 runs 13 residues. Trimming shortened V by 5 bases and J by 5 bases, and 11 bases separated the two germline ends. In germline, CDR1 is SGHVS, CDR2 FNYEAQ. CDR3: CASSLTAGDTQYF. DNA for the CDR3: TGTGCCAGCAGCCTGACCGCTGGAGATACGCAGTATTTT.

This clonotype has a count of ten or more. The chain has TRBV14 and TRBJ2-2; D is unresolved. V lost 0 bases, J lost 7 bases, and 6 bases lay in between. This CDR3 is 13 amino acids long. Germline-derived CDR1 and CDR2 are SGHDN and FVKESK. The chain's CDR3 is CASSQDIYGELFF. CDR3 coding DNA: TGTGCCAGCAGCCAAGATATTTACGGGGAGCTGTTTTTT.

This clonotype turned up a few times. The chain uses TRBV25-1 and TRBJ1-2; no firm D call. Germline V lookup: CDR1 MGHDK, CDR2 SYGVNS. The CDR3 contains 12 residues. V lost 6 bases and J lost 2, with 7 bases in between. CDR3 sequence (DNA): TGTGCCAGCAGCCGACTAAACTATGGCTACACCTTC. Translating gives CASSRLNYGYTF.

This clonotype was counted at least ten times. V gene TRBV2 combines with J gene TRBJ1-5; D is unresolved. Per germline, CDR1 SNHLY and CDR2 FYNNEI. Trimming pared 4 bases from V and 4 bases from J, leaving 8 bases between. The CDR3 consists of 13 residues. This CDR3 reads CASSADSNQPQHF. The DNA for the CDR3 is TGTGCCAGCAGTGCCGATTCGAATCAGCCCCAGCATTTT.

The chain is built from TRBV29-1 and TRBJ1-2, with a possible D match to TRBD1 (6 bases). The length of the CDR3 is 16 residues. V lost 4 bases, J lost 0 bases, and 18 bases lay in between. CDR1 and CDR2 from the germline V gene are SQVTM and ANQGSEA. The chain's CDR3 is CSVGMTGSVTNYGYTF. The CDR3, as DNA: TGCAGCGTTGGTATGACAGGCTCAGTTACTAACTATGGCTACACCTTC.

In its sample, this clonotype was seen once. The V call is TRBV29-1, the J call TRBJ1-1; possibly TRBD1 for D (6 bases). Per germline, CDR1 SQVTM and CDR2 ANQGSEA. Trimming removed 6 bases at V and 6 bases at J, with 20 bases between. This CDR3 spans 14 amino acids. This chain's CDR3 is CSVGGPGARPEAFF. CDR3 bases: TGCAGCGTGGGGGGGCCCGGGGCACGGCCTGAAGCTTTCTTT.

This clonotype was observed at least ten times. J is TRBJ2-2 and V is TRBV7-2; weak D call: TRBD2 (6 bases). CDR1 is SGHTA and CDR2 is FQGNSA in the germline V gene. Trimming removed 5 bases at V and 4 bases at J, with 14 bases between. The CDR3 totals 15 residues. The CDR3 nucleotides are TGTGCCAGCAGCCCGACTAGAATGGGCACCGGGGAGCTGTTTTTT. This sequence encodes CASSPTRMGTGELFF.

This clonotype was detected a few times. The V gene is TRBV20-1, the J gene TRBJ2-7, with 8 bases aligning to TRBD2. Losses at the gene ends were 3 bases for V and 3 bases for J; bases not matched to a gene: 10. The CDR3 is 15 amino acids. Germline assignment: CDR1 DFQATT and CDR2 SNEGSKA (reference sequence). CDR3 amino acids: CSASKGGGQGYEQYF. CDR3 bases: TGCAGTGCTAGCAAAGGCGGGGGGCAAGGCTACGAGCAGTACTTC.

This clonotype was recorded at least ten times. The chain combines TRBV7-2 with TRBJ2-7; tentatively, D is TRBD1 (5 bases). The CDR3 totals 13 residues. Germline loops: CDR1 SGHTA, CDR2 FQGNSA. The ends were cut back, 4 bases at V and 3 bases at J, with 10 bases in the middle. DNA for the CDR3: TGTGCCAGCAGCTACGACAGCCTCTACGAGCAGTACTTC. This encodes CASSYDSLYEQYF.

This clonotype was observed a few times. The chain carries TRBV5-1 and TRBJ1-6, with TRBD1 as a possible D gene (5 bases). The V gene's germline CDR1 is SGHRS and CDR2 YFSETQ. The CDR3 totals 15 residues. V dropped 0 bases and J dropped 7 bases, with 11 bases sitting between them. CDR3 sequence: CASSLDPGRNSPLHF. The CDR3 bases are TGCGCCAGCAGCTTGGATCCAGGGAGAAATTCACCCCTCCACTTT.

This chain links TRBV4-1 with TRBJ2-1; D remains ambiguous. CDR1 and CDR2 from the germline V gene are MGHRA and YSYEKL. The CDR3 covers 14 residues. V was clipped by 6 bases and J by 0 bases, with 9 bases between them. CDR3 amino acids: CASRSVGSYNEQFF. For the CDR3, the DNA is TGCGCCAGCAGGTCCGTCGGCTCCTACAATGAGCAGTTCTTC.

J is TRBJ2-3 and V is TRBV6-5; D remains ambiguous. The CDR3 is made up of 16 amino acids. Germline V lookup: CDR1 MNHEY, CDR2 SVGAGI. V was shortened by 2 bases and J by 4 bases, with 16 bases between the two germline ends. The CDR3 DNA sequence: TGTGCCAGCAGTTACGGGGTTGGTCCCCGGGCAGATACGCAGTATTTT. Its translation: CASSYGVGPRADTQYF.

This clonotype was picked up many times. The chain uses TRBV7-2 and TRBJ2-1; D gene unclear. V dropped 0 bases and J dropped 6 bases, with 15 bases sitting between them. CDR1 and CDR2 from the germline V gene are SGHTA and FQGNSA. The CDR3 contains 16 residues. CDR3 protein: CASSLAETWTSNEQFF. CDR3 in DNA: TGTGCCAGCAGCTTAGCGGAAACGTGGACCAGCAATGAGCAGTTCTTC.